The clone carrying this TCR beta chain was detected ten times or more. The data derive from a study of early T cells in non-severe SARS-CoV-2 infection. In the study overall: Investigators sequenced bulk RNA drawn from unsorted whole blood, and chains remained unpaired.

There are 14 residues in the CDR3. From germline, CDR1 is LNHDA and CDR2 SQIVND (reference sequence). Trimming took off 7 bases at V and 8 bases at J, with 17 bases between the two ends. TCRdb called the 5' RACE reads again in MiXCR, with one record for every CDR3 protein. The top ten clones hold more than 3.5% of a sample with under 35,000 distinct CDR3 sequences, more than 6% of them seen once. This TCR came from an adult who was a healthcare worker with PCR-confirmed SARS-CoV-2 infection or an uninfected control (not recorded which). The genes are TRBV19 and TRBJ2-2; TRBD2 is a possible D gene (5 bases). The sequencing sample was made of whole blood. As DNA, the CDR3 is TGTGCCAGTACCGCAGCGGAAGAGTCGGGGGAGCTGTTTTTT. Translating it yields CASTAAEESGELFF. The whole variable domain, remainder taken from reference TRBV19 and TRBJ2-2, is DGGITQSPKYLFRKEGQNVTLSCEQNLNHDAMYWYRQDPGQGLRLIYYSQIVNDFQKGDIAEGYSVSREKKESFPLTVTSAQKNPTAFYLCASTAAEESGELFFGEGSRLTVL.